A single sample is the source of the 19 T cell receptor beta chains below, sequenced in a study of cytomegalovirus exposure and HLA in healthy donors. The PCR was carried out with 60 Vbeta primers and 13 Jbeta primers. Clones were read by immunoSEQ multiplex PCR, and TCRdb kept only the in-frame ones, dropping some. The data hold under 300,000 clones, with 80% to 95% observed a single time. The sample taken for sequencing was PBMCs. The receptors originated from a girl under 10 years old in good health and CMV-seronegative.

The chain uses TRBV4-2 and TRBJ1-1; possible D gene TRBD1, 5 bases. The CDR3 is 15 amino acids. CDR1 and CDR2 (germline): LGHNA, YNFKEQ. V lost 1 base, J lost 5 bases, and 14 bases lay in between. For the CDR3, the DNA is TGTGCCAGCAGCCAAGGGTTGGGGGGAGAGACTGAAGCTTTCTTT. This gives the protein CASSQGLGGETEAFF.

The chain has TRBV7-9 and TRBJ2-3; tentative D call: TRBD2 (6 bases). Germline V gene lookup returns CDR1 SEHNR and CDR2 FQNEAQ (reference sequence). This CDR3 has 12 amino acids. The CDR3 nucleotides read TGTGCAAGCGGGCAGGACACAGATACGCAGTATTTT. It yields the protein CASGQDTDTQYF. The full variable domain, in which reference TRBV7-9 and TRBJ2-3 provide the parts outside the CDR3, is DTGVSQNPRHKITKRGQNVTFRCDPISEHNRLYWYRQTLGQGPEFLTYFQNEAQLEKSRLLSDRFSAERPKGSFSTLEIQRTEQGDSAMYLCASGQDTDTQYFGPGTRLTVL.

The V gene is TRBV19, the J gene TRBJ2-7; 8 bases agree with TRBD1. Germline trimming cut 2 bases from V and 1 base from J; bases unmatched to any gene: 7. CDR1 is LNHDA and CDR2 is SQIVND in the germline V gene (reference sequence). This CDR3 is built from 16 residues. The CDR3 DNA reads TGTGCCAGTAGTATAAGAGACAGGGGCGAATCCTACGAGCAGTACTTC. Protein product: CASSIRDRGESYEQYF.

V gene TRBV4-1 combines with J gene TRBJ2-5; TRBD2 might be the D (5 bases). Germline V gene lookup returns CDR1 MGHRA and CDR2 YSYEKL. The CDR3 is 14 residues long. V was clipped by 1 base and J by 3 bases, with 9 bases between them. The CDR3 protein is CASSQVGNKETQYF. CDR3 nucleotide sequence: TGCGCCAGCAGCCAAGTCGGGAATAAAGAGACCCAGTACTTC.

The chain recombines TRBV10-3 with TRBJ2-2, with 9 bases lining up with TRBD1. The CDR3 is 14 residues long. The V segment lost 11 bases and the J segment 3 bases; nucleotides outside the gene matches: 7. The V gene's germline CDR1 is ENHRY and CDR2 SYGVKD. In DNA, the CDR3 is TGTGCCTCCCGGGGACAGGGCGACACCGGGGAGCTGTTTTTT. Translating it yields CASRGQGDTGELFF.

This clone was counted only a few times. V is TRBV6-5 and J is TRBJ2-3, with a weak D call TRBD1 (5 bases). The CDR3 totals 15 residues. Trimming shortened V by 2 bases and J by 4 bases, and 13 bases separated the two germline ends. In germline, CDR1 is MNHEY, CDR2 SVGAGI. The CDR3 is CASSYRQGPPDTQYF. CDR3 DNA: TGTGCCAGCAGTTACAGGCAGGGCCCCCCAGATACGCAGTATTTT.

The CDR3 DNA reads TGTGCCAGCAGCCAAGGAGGAAGCAATCAGCCCCAGCATTTT. Its translation: CASSQGGSNQPQHF. The V gene is TRBV6-5, the J gene TRBJ1-5; no definite D call. This CDR3 contains 14 residues. The germline gives CDR1 MNHEY, CDR2 SVGAGI. V was clipped by 6 bases and J by 1 base, with 10 bases between them.

The V call is TRBV11-1, the J call TRBJ1-3; weak D call: TRBD1 (5 bases). CDR1 and CDR2 from the germline V gene are SGHAT and FQDESV (reference sequence). V lost 6 bases and J lost 2, with 17 bases in between. The CDR3 runs 16 residues. The CDR3 DNA reads as TGTGCCAGCAGTTCAACGCCGACAGAACCTGGAAACACCATATATTTT. This sequence encodes CASSSTPTEPGNTIYF.

J is TRBJ1-3 and V is TRBV7-9, with TRBD1 matching over 7 bases. Germline CDR1 is SEHNR and CDR2 is FQNEAQ (reference sequence). CDR3 length: 16 amino acids. V lost 5 bases, J lost 3 bases, and 10 bases stayed unmatched. The CDR3 nucleotides are TGTGCCAGCAGCGCGACAGGGCCGACGGGTGGAAACACCATATATTTT. Its translation: CASSATGPTGGNTIYF.

The rearrangement uses TRBV10-3 and TRBJ1-2; no definite D call. The ends were cut back, 2 bases at V and 7 bases at J, with 5 bases in the middle. The CDR3 spans 11 residues. Germline CDR1 ENHRY, CDR2 SYGVKD. CDR3 sequence: CAISEEGGYTF. The CDR3, as DNA: TGTGCCATCAGTGAGGAGGGTGGCTACACCTTC.

This chain connects TRBV7-9 to TRBJ1-5; D might be TRBD1 (6 bases). Germline V gene sequence: CDR1 SEHNR, CDR2 FQNEAQ (reference sequence). This CDR3 is 14 amino acids long. Trimming removed 5 bases at V and 7 bases at J, with 15 bases between. This CDR3 is CASSLQGSGQPQHF. CDR3 DNA: TGTGCCAGCAGCCTCCAGGGGTCAGGGCAGCCCCAGCATTTT.

The rearrangement joins TRBV6-1 to TRBJ2-7, with D tentatively TRBD1 (5 bases). The CDR3 extends over 14 amino acids. Trimming stripped 0 bases from V and 4 bases from J, with 10 bases between. The germline V gene has CDR1 MNHNS and CDR2 SASEGT. In DNA, the CDR3 is TGTGCCAGCAGTGAAGCGGCAGGGATGTACGAGCAGTACTTC. This gives the protein CASSEAAGMYEQYF.

This chain links TRBV5-1 with TRBJ2-5, with TRBD2 matching over 7 bases. Judging by the DNA end, TRBJ2-7 fits better; the J call may be wrong. This CDR3 region has 15 residues. CDR1 and CDR2 from the germline V gene are SGHRS and YFSETQ. DNA of the CDR3: TGCGCCAGCAGCTTGGTCCACCCGGGGGGCTACGAGCAGTACTTC. Amino acids: CASSLVHPGGYEQYF.

The chain recombines TRBV2 with TRBJ2-1, with D perhaps TRBD2 (5 bases). Germline-derived CDR1 and CDR2 are SNHLY and FYNNEI. The CDR3 covers 17 residues. V gave up 7 bases and J gave up 1 base, with 20 bases separating them. CDR3 protein: CASMLRWSGVSYNEQFF. The CDR3, as DNA: TGTGCCAGCATGCTTAGGTGGAGCGGTGTTTCCTACAATGAGCAGTTCTTC.

The CDR3, as DNA: TGTGCCAGTAGTCTCCTGGGACAGGGAATTGTGGAGCAGTACTTC. The encoded protein is CASSLLGQGIVEQYF. This rearrangement joins TRBV19 to TRBJ2-7, with 9 bases lining up with TRBD1. The V and J ends lost 5 bases and 7 bases, in that order; junction bases with no gene match: 12. The CDR3 extends over 15 amino acids. Germline V gene data show CDR1 as LNHDA and CDR2 as SQIVND (reference sequence). Filled out from reference TRBV19 and TRBJ2-7, the complete variable domain reads DGGITQSPKYLFRKEGQNVTLSCEQNLNHDAMYWYRQDPGQGLRLIYYSQIVNDFQKGDIAEGYSVSREKKESFPLTVTSAQKNPTAFYLCASSLLGQGIVEQYFGPGTRLTVT.

This clone appeared a single time. CDR3 DNA sequence: TGTGCCAGCAGACGACAGGGCAATCAGCCCCAGCATTTT. Protein sequence: CASRRQGNQPQHF. V and J are TRBV2 and TRBJ1-5; D perhaps matches TRBD1 (6 bases). The CDR3 runs to 13 residues. Between the trimmed V and J ends, which lost 6 bases and 2 bases, there was a span of 8 bases. Germline V gene data show CDR1 as SNHLY and CDR2 as FYNNEI. The full variable domain, in which reference TRBV2 and TRBJ1-5 provide the parts outside the CDR3, is EPEVTQTPSHQVTQMGQEVILRCVPISNHLYFYWYRQILGQKVEFLVSFYNNEISEKSEIFDDQFSVERPDGSNFTLKIRSTKLEDSAMYFCASRRQGNQPQHFGDGTRLSIL.

The rearrangement joins TRBV19 to TRBJ2-3; TRBD1 agrees at 9 bases. This CDR3 is built from 14 residues. The V and J ends lost 3 bases and 4 bases, in that order; junction bases with no gene match: 2. Per germline, CDR1 LNHDA and CDR2 SQIVND (reference sequence). CDR3 loop: CASSMTGGSDTQYF. DNA of the CDR3: TGTGCCAGTAGTATGACAGGGGGGTCAGATACGCAGTATTTT. Full variable domain (outside the CDR3, taken from reference TRBV19 and TRBJ2-3): DGGITQSPKYLFRKEGQNVTLSCEQNLNHDAMYWYRQDPGQGLRLIYYSQIVNDFQKGDIAEGYSVSREKKESFPLTVTSAQKNPTAFYLCASSMTGGSDTQYFGPGTRLTVL.

The J gene is TRBJ2-5, the V gene TRBV14; the D is unclear. V shed 4 bases and J shed 2 bases, with 11 bases lying between them. The CDR3 is 14 amino acids. CDR1 is SGHDN and CDR2 is FVKESK in the germline V gene. The CDR3 DNA reads as TGTGCCAGCAGCCCCACAGACCTACAAGAGACCCAGTACTTC. Translation: CASSPTDLQETQYF.

The rearrangement uses TRBV28 and TRBJ1-6; D may be TRBD1 (5 bases). The CDR3 consists of 16 residues. Trimming removed 7 bases from V and 0 bases from J, with 13 bases in between. The germline CDR1 and CDR2 sequences are MDHEN and SYDVKM. Here the CDR3 reads CASIMGGISYNSPLHF. The CDR3, as DNA: TGTGCCAGCATCATGGGGGGTATCTCCTATAATTCACCCCTCCACTTT.